A selection of T cell receptor beta chains follows, all from one sample in a study of cytomegalovirus exposure and HLA in healthy donors. Sequenced by immunoSEQ multiplex PCR; TCRdb stores in-frame clones only, minus some. In the table there are approximately 64,000 clones, 80% to 90% of which are singletons. Sequencing was performed on PBMCs. These receptors all stem from a woman aged 18-29 years in good health and CMV-seronegative. Each CDR3 is given with its conserved first and last residue. D genes are given only for firm matches. Clone size is given for some rows only: seen once, a few or many times, or a class if the clone is expanded.

V: TRBV6-1
size: NA
J: TRBJ1-1
D: NA
DNA: TGTGCCAGCAGTGAAAGGAGGGAAAGTCAAGCTTTCTTT
CDR3: CASSERRESQAFF

V: TRBV11-1
size: NA
J: TRBJ1-1
D: NA
DNA: TGTGCCAGCAGCTTAGACAGAGACACTGAAGCTTTCTTT
CDR3: CASSLDRDTEAFF

V: TRBV7-3
size: NA
J: TRBJ2-6
D: NA
DNA: TGTGCCAGCAGCTTCAGTTCGGGGGCCAACGTCCTGACTTTC
CDR3: CASSFSSGANVLTF

V: TRBV6-1
size: once
J: TRBJ1-3
D: NA
DNA: TGTGCCAGCAGTGAAGAGGAGGGTAGCTCTGGAAACACCATATATTTT
CDR3: CASSEEEGSSGNTIYF

V: TRBV14
size: NA
J: TRBJ1-4
D: NA
DNA: TGTGCCAGCAGCCCCCGCAGGGGAGCAGGCGAAAAACTGTTTTTT
CDR3: CASSPRRGAGEKLFF

V: TRBV9
size: NA
J: TRBJ2-7
D: NA
DNA: TGTGCCAGCAGCGTCCTCTCTGGGGGGAGTAACGAGCAGTACTTC
CDR3: CASSVLSGGSNEQYF

V: TRBV7-9
size: NA
J: TRBJ2-7
D: TRBD1
DNA: TGTGCCAGCAGCTTAGCCGGGGACAGCTCCTACGAGCAGTACTTC
CDR3: CASSLAGDSSYEQYF

V: TRBV11-2
size: NA
J: TRBJ2-7
D: TRBD2
DNA: TGTGCCACCGCCTTGGGACTAGCGGGCCGCTCCTACGAGCAGTACTTC
CDR3: CATALGLAGRSYEQYF

V: TRBV30
size: NA
J: TRBJ1-5
D: NA
DNA: TGTGCCTGGAGTGTACAGGGACAACAGCCCCAGCATTTT
CDR3: CAWSVQGQQPQHF

V: TRBV4-1
size: NA
J: TRBJ2-2
D: TRBD1
DNA: TGCGCCAGCAGCCAAGATATATGGGGGACAGGGTCGAACACCGGGGAGCTGTTTTTT
CDR3: CASSQDIWGTGSNTGELFF

V: TRBV18
size: NA
J: TRBJ1-1
D: NA
DNA: TGTGCCAGCTCACCACAACAGGGGAACACTGAAGCTTTCTTT
CDR3: CASSPQQGNTEAFF

V: TRBV28
size: NA
J: TRBJ1-2
D: TRBD1
DNA: TGTGCCAGCAGTCTCCGAATTTATCGATTGGGGACAGGGGCGGATAATCATGGCTACACCTTC
CDR3: CASSLRIYRLGTGADNHGYTF

V: TRBV18
size: NA
J: TRBJ2-5
D: TRBD2
DNA: TGTGCCAGCTCACCCGGGGGGACTCGAGAGACCCAGTACTTC
CDR3: CASSPGGTRETQYF

V: TRBV5-3
size: NA
J: TRBJ1-1
D: NA
DNA: TGTGCCAGAAGGCGAGAAAGATCGAACTCTGAAGCTTTCTTT
CDR3: CARRRERSNSEAFF

V: TRBV9
size: NA
J: TRBJ2-2
D: NA
DNA: TGTGCCAGCAGCGTAGGACTAGGACGGGCCGGGGAGCTGTTTTTT
CDR3: CASSVGLGRAGELFF

V: TRBV19
size: NA
J: TRBJ2-1
D: NA
DNA: TGTGCCAGTATGGGTGGGGGCCGGACCTACAATGAGCAGTTCTTC
CDR3: CASMGGGRTYNEQFF

V: TRBV6-5
size: NA
J: TRBJ2-2
D: NA
DNA: TGTGCCAGCAGTTTCGGACACGCGAACACCGGGGAGCTGTTTTTT
CDR3: CASSFGHANTGELFF

V: TRBV28
size: NA
J: TRBJ2-1
D: TRBD2
DNA: TGTGCCAGCAGTTTTATGGTGCTAGCGGGGGAGGGATTCTTC
CDR3: CASSFMVLAGEGFF

V: TRBV7-6
size: NA
J: TRBJ2-7
D: TRBD2
DNA: TGTGCCAGCAGCTCGGGACTAGCGGGAGTAGGATCCTACGAGCAGTACTTC
CDR3: CASSSGLAGVGSYEQYF

V: TRBV7-2
size: NA
J: TRBJ2-1
D: TRBD2
DNA: TGTGCCAGCAGCTTACGGGCGGGGGGGCCGGGTGAGCAGTTCTTC
CDR3: CASSLRAGGPGEQFF

V: TRBV5-8
size: NA
J: TRBJ2-3
D: NA
DNA: TGTGCCAGCAGCTTGGTCGGGAGCGCAGATACGCAGTATTTT
CDR3: CASSLVGSADTQYF

V: TRBV28
size: NA
J: TRBJ2-3
D: TRBD2
DNA: TGTGCCAGCAGGCAGGGGACTAGCGGGAAGCGGGATACGCAGTATTTT
CDR3: CASRQGTSGKRDTQYF

V: TRBV2
size: few
J: TRBJ2-3
D: TRBD2
DNA: TGTGCCAGCAGTAAGCGGGGGGGCGCAGATACGCAGTATTTT
CDR3: CASSKRGGADTQYF

V: TRBV5-1
size: few
J: TRBJ2-1
D: TRBD2
DNA: TGCGCCAGCAGCACAGGACTAGCCCTCGCCCTGGGTGAGCAGTTCTTC
CDR3: CASSTGLALALGEQFF

V: TRBV2
size: NA
J: TRBJ1-1
D: NA
DNA: TGTGCCAGCAGTGGAGGGGGGGGTTGGGACACTGAAGCTTTCTTT
CDR3: CASSGGGGWDTEAFF

V: TRBV28
size: NA
J: TRBJ2-7
D: NA
DNA: TGTGCCAGCAGTTTGGCATTCGGGACTTTGAGCTCCTACGAGCAGTACTTC
CDR3: CASSLAFGTLSSYEQYF

V: TRBV29-1
size: NA
J: TRBJ2-7
D: NA
DNA: TGCAGCGTCCGGGTTTATTACGAGCAGTACTTC
CDR3: CSVRVYYEQYF

V: TRBV10-3
size: NA
J: TRBJ2-3
D: TRBD1
DNA: TGTGCCATCCAGGGGGCAGATACGCAGTATTTT
CDR3: CAIQGADTQYF

V: TRBV2
size: NA
J: TRBJ2-1
D: NA
DNA: TGTGCCAGCAGTGCTCCGGGAAGGAATGAGCAGTTCTTC
CDR3: CASSAPGRNEQFF

V: TRBV6-4
size: once
J: TRBJ2-1
D: TRBD2
DNA: TGTGCCAGCAGTATTAGCGGGGACACCTACAATGAGCAGTTCTTC
CDR3: CASSISGDTYNEQFF

V: TRBV5-1
size: NA
J: TRBJ2-1
D: NA
DNA: TGCGCCAGCAGCTTCAACGGTAACAATGAGCAGTTCTTC
CDR3: CASSFNGNNEQFF

V: TRBV5-8
size: NA
J: TRBJ2-7
D: TRBD2
DNA: TGTGCCAGCAGCTTGGCGCGACTAGCGGGGGTAGGGGAGCAGTACTTC
CDR3: CASSLARLAGVGEQYF

V: TRBV23-1
size: NA
J: TRBJ1-1
D: NA
DNA: TGCGCCAGCAGTCAATCTGATGGAGCGAACACTGAAGCTTTCTTT
CDR3: CASSQSDGANTEAFF

V: TRBV5-1
size: NA
J: TRBJ2-3
D: TRBD2
DNA: TGCGCCAGCAGCCGGGGCCCAGCGGGAGGGAGCACAGATACGCAGTATTTT
CDR3: CASSRGPAGGSTDTQYF

V: TRBV25-1
size: NA
J: TRBJ1-6
D: NA
DNA: TGTGCCAGCAGTGAATTTCAAGGGGATAATTCACCCCTCCACTTT
CDR3: CASSEFQGDNSPLHF

V: TRBV18
size: NA
J: TRBJ2-5
D: NA
DNA: TGTGCCGGCGCCCGGACACTCGAAGAGACCCAGTACTTC
CDR3: CAGARTLEETQYF

V: TRBV4-1
size: NA
J: TRBJ1-5
D: NA
DNA: TGCGCCAGCAGCCAAATACAGGTTAATCAGCCCCAGCATTTT
CDR3: CASSQIQVNQPQHF

V: TRBV18
size: NA
J: TRBJ2-1
D: NA
DNA: TGTGCCAGCTCGCTTACTAGGAGCTCCTACAATGAGCAGTTCTTC
CDR3: CASSLTRSSYNEQFF

V: TRBV9
size: NA
J: TRBJ2-5
D: NA
DNA: TGTGCCAGCAGCGTAGGAGGGGGGGCCATCGAGACCCAGTACTTC
CDR3: CASSVGGGAIETQYF

V: TRBV5-1
size: NA
J: TRBJ2-5
D: TRBD2
DNA: TGCGCCAGCAGCTTGGAGGGCGGGAGGGCCGGGGAGACCCAGTACTTC
CDR3: CASSLEGGRAGETQYF

V: TRBV5-1
size: NA
J: TRBJ2-5
D: TRBD1
DNA: TGCGCCAGCAGCCCAGGACAGGGATACCAAGAGACCCAGTACTTC
CDR3: CASSPGQGYQETQYF

V: TRBV4-3
size: NA
J: TRBJ2-7
D: TRBD2
DNA: TGCGCCAGCAGCCAAGATCTCGGGGGGGTCCTTTACGAGCAGTACTTC
CDR3: CASSQDLGGVLYEQYF

V: TRBV6-1
size: NA
J: TRBJ1-2
D: NA
DNA: TGTGCCAGCAGAAAAACAGGGTTTGAATTCTATGGCTACACCTTC
CDR3: CASRKTGFEFYGYTF

V: TRBV9
size: NA
J: TRBJ2-5
D: TRBD2
DNA: TGTGCCAGCAGCGTAGAGGGGTCTAGCGGCGTCCAAGAGACCCAGTACTTC
CDR3: CASSVEGSSGVQETQYF

V: TRBV7-9
size: NA
J: TRBJ2-2
D: NA
DNA: TGTGCCAGCAGCCTCGCAGGGGCGAGCGGGGAGCTGTTTTTT
CDR3: CASSLAGASGELFF